This TCR beta chain emerged from a study of blood T cell repertoires in COVID-19. Study-wide background: Sites in the United States, Italy and Spain provided acute and convalescent COVID-19 samples. In each case, the material was cDNA or gDNA derived from T cells, B-cell-depleted T cells, or PBMCs.

The CDR3 has 14 amino acids. CDR1 and CDR2 from the germline V gene are SEHNR and FQNEAQ (reference sequence). The V gene end was trimmed by 5 bases and the J gene end by 3 bases; junction bases not matched to a gene: 3. In the authors' workflow: The authors estimated nucleated cell counts from reference gene primer amplification. Clones were sequenced by immunoSEQ multiplex PCR, and TCRdb holds only the in-frame ones, with some missing. V and J calls and clone size come straight from that table; D and trimming were deduced from the DNA. The profile shows approximately 130,000 clones, about 85% of them singletons. This clone was seen once.

The sample was peripheral blood. The chain is built from TRBV7-9 and TRBJ1-4; 7 bases line up with TRBD1. The clonotype comes from a middle-aged man with active or convalescent COVID-19. In nucleotides, the CDR3 is TGTGCCAGCAGCGTGGGACAGCCTAATGAAAAACTGTTTTTT. Protein: CASSVGQPNEKLFF.